One and the same sample provided the 22 T cell receptor beta chains below, sequenced in a study of T cells in Graves' hyperthyroidism and ophthalmopathy. TCR beta CDR3 region amplification was performed from RNA transcripts. TCR CDR3 underwent first-round RT-PCR with the HTBI primer set. TCRdb reprocessed the multiplex PCR reads with MiXCR, giving one entry per CDR3 protein. The profile shows a few hundred thousand distinct CDR3 sequences, around 45% of them singletons. The specimen was peripheral blood or thyroid tissue (not recorded which). The receptors come from a woman aged 18-29 years with Graves' hyperthyroidism.

This clonotype was seen many times. The chain employs TRBV10-3 and TRBJ1-1; a weak D match, TRBD1 (5 bases). This CDR3 has 12 residues. Trimming took off 10 bases at V and 5 bases at J, with 14 bases between the two ends. Germline lookup yields CDR1 ENHRY and CDR2 SYGVKD. This CDR3 reads CATQGGGTEAFF. Here the CDR3 DNA reads TGTGCCACCCAGGGTGGTGGTACTGAAGCTTTCTTT.

V and J are TRBV5-1 and TRBJ2-7, with D tentatively TRBD1 or TRBD2 (5 bases each). Germline CDR1 and CDR2: SGHRS and YFSETQ. The CDR3 spans 15 residues. V was shortened by 4 bases and J by 3 bases, with 17 bases between the two germline ends. The CDR3 region is CASSGDEYGYYEQYF. CDR3 coding DNA: TGCGCCAGCAGCGGGGACGAGTACGGATACTACGAGCAGTACTTC.

The sample holds a few counts of this clonotype. This chain uses TRBV2 with TRBJ1-5, with D uncertain. Per the germline V gene, CDR1 is SNHLY and CDR2 is FYNNEI. Trimming took off 5 bases at V and 7 bases at J, with 15 bases between the two ends. The CDR3 sequence is 14 residues long. CDR3 nucleotides: TGTGCCAGCAGTTACGGAAGGGTTCGGCAGCCCCAGCATTTT. Residues: CASSYGRVRQPQHF.

The genes are TRBV7-3 and TRBJ2-7, with D tentatively TRBD2 (5 bases). Trimming pared 2 bases from V and 6 bases from J, leaving 11 bases between. Germline values: CDR1 SGHTA, CDR2 FQGTGA. The CDR3 sequence is 13 residues long. For the CDR3, the DNA is TGTGCCAGCAGCTTAGAGGGCTCGGGCGAGCAGTACTTC. Amino acid sequence: CASSLEGSGEQYF. Together with reference TRBV7-3 and TRBJ2-7, the CDR3 gives the full variable domain: GAGVSQTPSNKVTEKGKYVELRCDPISGHTALYWYRQSLGQGPEFLIYFQGTGAADDSGLPNDRFFAVRPEGSVSTLKIQRTERGDSAVYLCASSLEGSGEQYFGPGTRLTVT.

As concerns this clonotype: At one of its ends the junction is not consistent with the germline gene, which may arise from a read error. J is TRBJ2-5 and V is TRBV10-3; D remains ambiguous. Germline CDR1 and CDR2: ENHRY and SYGVKD. The CDR3 consists of 16 residues. The CDR3 spells CASSYSRVSLGETQYF. As DNA, the CDR3 is TGTGCCAGCAGTTACTCGAGAGTTTCCCTAGGAGAGACCCAGTACTTC.

Concerning this clonotype itself: Being one base from a much bigger clone, this may be a read error. This sequence joins TRBV7-2 and TRBJ1-2; D unresolved. This CDR3 spans 13 amino acids. The V gene lost 1 base and the J gene lost 6 bases, with 9 bases spanning the gap. Germline V gene data show CDR1 as SGHTA and CDR2 as FQGNSA. The CDR3 nucleotides are TGTGCCAGCAGCTTAGGCCACGGGGATGGCTACACCTTC. It translates to CASSLGHGDGYTF.

The rearrangement joins TRBV24-1 to TRBJ1-2; unclear D gene. CDR1 and CDR2 from the germline V gene are KGHDR and SFDVKD. The CDR3 has 13 residues. V shed 3 bases and J shed 8 bases, with 12 bases lying between them. The CDR3 region has the DNA TGTGCCACCAGTGATGCTAGGACCTTGGGCTACACCTTC. Translated, it gives CATSDARTLGYTF.

J is TRBJ2-7 and V is TRBV7-8, with D possibly being TRBD2 (5 bases). V was clipped by 7 bases and J by 5 bases, with 15 bases between them. CDR3 size: 13 residues. In germline, CDR1 is SGHVS, CDR2 FQNEAQ. CDR3 amino acids: CASNTIGRDEQYF. The CDR3 DNA sequence: TGTGCCAGCAACACTATCGGGCGGGACGAGCAGTACTTC.

On this clonotype itself: A read error may account for a junction end that differs from germline. This chain links TRBV7-2 with TRBJ2-7; tentative D call: TRBD1 (6 bases). Germline V gene data show CDR1 as SGHTA and CDR2 as FQGNSA. The CDR3 extends over 14 amino acids. CDR3 residues: CASSHRVQLDEQYF. The CDR3 coding sequence is TGCGCCAGCAGCCACAGGGTCCAACTCGACGAGCAGTACTTC.

The table lists this clonotype with a few counts. V gene TRBV7-9 combines with J gene TRBJ2-7; D may be TRBD1 (7 bases). The CDR3 is 13 residues long. V shed 5 bases and J shed 9 bases, with 17 bases lying between them. The germline gives CDR1 SEHNR, CDR2 FQNEAQ (reference sequence). The CDR3 DNA reads as TGTGCCAGCAGCATAATGACAGGGCGGGGGCAGTACTTC. Protein: CASSIMTGRGQYF.

The chain carries TRBV25-1 and TRBJ1-2; unclear D gene. CDR3 length equals 15 residues. V was trimmed by 6 bases and J by 4 bases, leaving 18 bases between them. CDR1 and CDR2 from the germline V gene are MGHDK and SYGVNS. This chain's CDR3 is CASRSAVAGAYGYTF. The CDR3 DNA follows: TGTGCCAGCAGATCTGCGGTAGCAGGAGCCTATGGCTACACCTTC.

This chain connects TRBV29-1 to TRBJ2-7; possibly TRBD1 or TRBD2 for D (7 bases each). With 4 bases removed from V and 1 base from J, the gap between germline ends came to 17 bases. Per the germline V gene, CDR1 is SQVTM and CDR2 is ANQGSEA. The CDR3 is made up of 15 amino acids. CDR3 in amino acids: CSVVGGGRGSYEQYF. The DNA of the CDR3 is TGCAGCGTTGTAGGGGGCGGGAGAGGTTCCTACGAGCAGTACTTC.

This clonotype was counted between two and nine times. This chain joins TRBV19 and TRBJ2-7, with TRBD2 matching over 12 bases. With 5 bases clipped from V and 6 bases from J, the junction kept 8 bases outside the gene matches. Germline CDR1 LNHDA, CDR2 SQIVND (reference sequence). The CDR3 runs to 15 residues. In DNA form, the CDR3 reads TGTGCCAGTAGTCCGCTAGCGGGAGGGGTGAGCGAGCAGTACTTC. Translated: CASSPLAGGVSEQYF.

This clonotype was picked up a small number of times. A read error may account for a junction end that differs from germline. The rearrangement uses TRBV10-3 and TRBJ2-7, with a tentative D call TRBD1 (6 bases). Germline V lookup: CDR1 ENHRY, CDR2 SYGVKD. The CDR3 has 14 residues. CDR3 residues: CASSKSGTTSEQYF. The CDR3 DNA reads TGTGCCAGCAGTAAATCCGGGACAACGAGTGAGCAGTACTTC.

This sequence joins TRBV7-2 and TRBJ1-5; 7 nucleotides match TRBD1. With 3 bases clipped from V and 6 bases from J, the junction kept 5 bases outside the gene matches. The CDR3 is 14 amino acids. CDR1 is SGHTA, CDR2 FQGNSA, per germline. CDR3 sequence: CASSLGDRAQPQHF. In DNA form, the CDR3 reads TGTGCCAGCAGCTTGGGTGACAGGGCTCAGCCCCAGCATTTT.

This clonotype was counted at least ten times. J is TRBJ2-3 and V is TRBV15; D is unresolved. The CDR3 covers 14 residues. The germline V gene encodes CDR1 LNHNV and CDR2 YYDKDF (reference sequence). V was trimmed by 2 bases and J by 4 bases, leaving 10 bases between them. CDR3 sequence: CATSRMSMADTQYF. For the CDR3, the DNA is TGTGCCACCAGCAGAATGAGCATGGCAGATACGCAGTATTTT.

The chain carries TRBV11-2 and TRBJ1-3, with D unresolved. V lost 5 bases and J 0 bases, leaving 14 bases between the germline ends. The CDR3 runs 16 residues. Germline lookup yields CDR1 SGHAT and CDR2 FQNNGV. The CDR3 region is CASSQSLGSSGNTIYF. For the CDR3, the DNA is TGTGCCAGCAGCCAATCTCTCGGGAGCTCTGGAAACACCATATATTTT.

The chain joins TRBV12-3 or TRBV12-4 to TRBJ1-5; TRBD1 might be the D (5 bases). V lost 6 bases and J 0 bases, leaving 12 bases between the germline ends. The CDR3 runs 15 residues. The CDR3 DNA is TGTGCCAGCAGAGAGACAGTAAATAGCAATCAGCCCCAGCATTTT. Its translation: CASRETVNSNQPQHF.

This clonotype was recorded many times. The V call is TRBV12-3 or TRBV12-4, the J call TRBJ1-5; D ambiguous. The CDR3 has 14 amino acids. Trimming shortened V by 3 bases and J by 7 bases, and 13 bases separated the two germline ends. The CDR3 here is CASSLGTHHQPQHF. CDR3 in DNA: TGTGCCAGCAGTTTGGGTACACACCACCAGCCCCAGCATTTT.

Worth noting for this clonotype: A read error may explain this, as a much larger clone is one base away. The chain combines TRBV29-1 with TRBJ1-1; possibly TRBD1 for D (5 bases). The length of the CDR3 is 15 residues. Per germline, CDR1 SQVTM and CDR2 ANQGSEA. The DNA of the CDR3 is TGCAGCGTTGACGCAGGGAATAGGGGAAACACTGAAGCTCTCTTT. Residues: CSVDAGNRGNTEALF.

A note on this clonotype: A much larger clone lies a single base off, so this may be a read error. CDR3 region: CASSEGVAYEQYF. The CDR3 DNA sequence: TGTGCCAGCAGTGAAGGGGTCGCCTACGAGCAGTACTTC. J is TRBJ2-7 and V is TRBV2; D remains ambiguous. Germline-derived CDR1 and CDR2 are SNHLY and FYNNEI. The V end was cut by 1 base, the J end by 2 bases, with 6 bases between. The CDR3 covers 13 residues.

Concerning this clonotype itself: A much larger clone differs from this one at a single base, so this may be a read error. This chain joins TRBV29-1 and TRBJ2-2, with unresolved D. The CDR3 length is 10 residues. V was clipped by 5 bases and J by 7 bases, with 5 bases between them. CDR1 is SQVTM, CDR2 ANQGSEA, per germline. The DNA for the CDR3 is TGCAGCGTTCTAGGCGGGGAGCTGTTTTTT. It codes for CSVLGGELFF.